These 8 T cell receptor beta chains were all obtained from the same sample, sequenced in a study of regulatory T cells in long-lasting Graves disease. Time point in this sample: newly diagnosed GD, antithyroid drugs for less than 3 months. Making the TCR library involved RNA that had been extracted from PBMCs. Researchers made TCR beta libraries by using iRepertoire HTBI primers and running Arm-PCR on CDR3 regions. TCRdb re-analysed the multiplex PCR reads in MiXCR, keeping a single row per CDR3 protein. The sample shows about 210,000 distinct CDR3 sequences, approximately 18% of them seen only once. The same data also contributed to another study, on T cells in Graves' hyperthyroidism and ophthalmopathy.

The input for sequencing was peripheral blood mononuclear cells (PBMCs), taken at new diagnosis, from a patient treated with antithyroid drugs. All receptors derive from a woman in her twenties or thirties with Graves disease.

The sample holds a few counts of this clonotype. The genes are TRBV25-1 and TRBJ2-5, with 14 nucleotides matching TRBD2. With V trimmed by 4 bases and J by 2 bases, 9 bases remained unmatched. There are 18 residues in the CDR3. Germline V gives CDR1 MGHDK, CDR2 SYGVNS. CDR3 amino acids: CASSGSLGLAGVQETQYF. The CDR3 DNA is TGTGCCAGCAGTGGTTCCCTGGGACTAGCGGGAGTACAAGAGACCCAGTACTTC.

As to this clonotype: This may stem from a read error, because a much larger clone lies one nucleotide away. This rearrangement joins TRBV6-2 or TRBV6-3 to TRBJ1-5; 7 nucleotides match TRBD1. V shed 6 bases and J 3 bases; nucleotides not matched to a gene: 2. Per the germline V gene, CDR1 is MNHEY and CDR2 is SVGEGT. The CDR3 totals 13 residues. In DNA, the CDR3 is TGTGCCAGCAGGGGACAGAACAATCAGCCCCAGCATTTT. As protein: CASRGQNNQPQHF.

This clonotype was picked up many times. The chain is built from TRBV5-4 and TRBJ2-3, with D unresolved. Trimming removed 4 bases from V and 0 bases from J, with 6 bases in between. The CDR3 consists of 13 residues. CDR1 is SGHNT, CDR2 YYREEE, per germline (reference sequence). The CDR3 sequence: CASSLTSTDTQYF. For the CDR3, the DNA is TGTGCCAGCAGCCTGACTAGCACAGATACGCAGTATTTT.

In regard to this clonotype: A much larger clonotype is one base distant, so this may be a read error. The rearrangement joins TRBV4-1 to TRBJ1-6; TRBD1 is a possible D gene (5 bases). This CDR3 region has 17 residues. Germline values: CDR1 MGHRA, CDR2 YSYEKL. DNA for the CDR3: TGCGCCAGCAGCCAAGAGGGCGGGGCCCTCCCCGGATCACCCCTCCAGTTT. It encodes CASSQEGGALPGSPLQF.

The CDR3 region is CASRRGAVEAFF. The DNA for the CDR3 is TGTGCCAGCAGGAGGGGGGCGGTTGAAGCTTTCTTT. V usage is TRBV11-2 and J usage is TRBJ1-1; a possible D gene is TRBD1 (6 bases). From germline, CDR1 is SGHAT and CDR2 FQNNGV. Trimming removed 6 bases from V and 7 bases from J, with 12 bases in between. The CDR3 length is 12 residues.

This clonotype appeared many times. This chain connects TRBV7-9 to TRBJ2-1, with TRBD2 matching 8 bases. V was pared by 4 bases and J by 5 bases, with 16 bases of the junction left unmatched. This CDR3 is 18 amino acids long. Germline assignment: CDR1 SEHNR and CDR2 FQNEAQ (reference sequence). CDR3 DNA: TGTGCCAGCAGCTCATTAACCGGGAGGGCGGGAGAGAACAATGAGCAGTTCTTC. Protein sequence: CASSSLTGRAGENNEQFF.

This clonotype was observed at least ten times. Compared with germline, one end of the junction differs, possibly owing to a read error. The CDR3: CASSRDRGTEAFF. The CDR3 DNA is TGTGCTAGCAGCCGGGACAGGGGGACTGAAGCTTTCTTT. This chain links TRBV7-7 with TRBJ1-1, with 11 bases fitting TRBD1. Germline loops: CDR1 SSHAT, CDR2 FNYEAQ (reference sequence). The CDR3 is 13 residues long.

This clonotype was counted only a few times. This chain connects TRBV9 to TRBJ2-3; D not certain. CDR1 and CDR2 (germline): SGDLS, YYNGEE. Deletions cut 0 bases from V and 8 bases from J, with 13 bases between. The CDR3 runs 14 residues. CDR3 protein: CASSVGSGDSTQYF. CDR3 bases: TGTGCCAGCAGCGTAGGGTCCGGCGATAGTACGCAGTATTTT.